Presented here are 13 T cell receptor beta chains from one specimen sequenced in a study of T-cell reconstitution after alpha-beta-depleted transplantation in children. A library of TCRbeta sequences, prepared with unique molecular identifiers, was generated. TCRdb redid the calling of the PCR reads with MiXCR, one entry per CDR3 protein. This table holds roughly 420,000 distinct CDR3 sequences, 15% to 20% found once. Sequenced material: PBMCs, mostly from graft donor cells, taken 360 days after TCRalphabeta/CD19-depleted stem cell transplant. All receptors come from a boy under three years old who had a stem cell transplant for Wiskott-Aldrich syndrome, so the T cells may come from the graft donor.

Here the CDR3 reads CASSRRETVIEKLFF. The CDR3 bases are TGTGCCAGCAGCCGCCGAGAGACAGTTATTGAAAAACTGTTTTTT. The chain carries TRBV7-9 and TRBJ1-4, with D perhaps TRBD1 (5 bases). This CDR3 has 15 amino acids. CDR1 is SEHNR and CDR2 is FQNEAQ in the germline V gene (reference sequence). Trimming took 5 bases from V and 7 from J, leaving 17 bases between them.

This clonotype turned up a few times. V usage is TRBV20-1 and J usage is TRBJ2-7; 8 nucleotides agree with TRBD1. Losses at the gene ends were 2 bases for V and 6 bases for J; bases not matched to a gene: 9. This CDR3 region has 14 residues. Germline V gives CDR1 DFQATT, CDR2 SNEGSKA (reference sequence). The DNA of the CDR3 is TGCAGTGCTAGAAGAAGGACAGGGATGCGCGAGCAGTACTTC. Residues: CSARRRTGMREQYF.

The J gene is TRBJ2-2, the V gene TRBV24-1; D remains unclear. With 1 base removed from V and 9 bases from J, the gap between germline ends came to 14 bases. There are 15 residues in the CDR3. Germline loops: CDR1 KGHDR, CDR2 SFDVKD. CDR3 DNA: TGTGCCACCAGTGATTTACGGAACGATCGACGGGAGCTGTTTTTT. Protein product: CATSDLRNDRRELFF.

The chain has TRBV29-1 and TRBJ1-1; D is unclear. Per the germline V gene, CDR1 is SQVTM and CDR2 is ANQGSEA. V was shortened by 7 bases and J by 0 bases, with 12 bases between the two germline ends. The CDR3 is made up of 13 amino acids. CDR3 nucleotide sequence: TGCAGCGGGTGGCTGTTCATGAACACTGAAGCTTTCTTT. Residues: CSGWLFMNTEAFF.

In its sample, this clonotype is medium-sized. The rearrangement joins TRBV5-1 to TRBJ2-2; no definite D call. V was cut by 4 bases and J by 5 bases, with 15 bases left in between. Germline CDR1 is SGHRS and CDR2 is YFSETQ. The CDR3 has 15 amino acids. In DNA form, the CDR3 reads TGCGCCAGCAGCCAGTTCGGTGGCTTGACCGGGGAGCTGTTTTTT. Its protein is CASSQFGGLTGELFF. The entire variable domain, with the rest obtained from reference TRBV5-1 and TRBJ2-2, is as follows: KAGVTQTPRYLIKTRGQQVTLSCSPISGHRSVSWYQQTPGQGLQFLFEYFSETQRNKGNFPGRFSGRQFSNSRSEMNVSTLELGDSALYLCASSQFGGLTGELFFGEGSRLTVL.

The CDR3 DNA follows: TGCGCCAGCAGCCAAGAACTAGTCGGTTCAAGGGCCAAAAACATTCAGTACTTC. Translation: CASSQELVGSRAKNIQYF. The V and J genes are TRBV4-3 and TRBJ2-4; D is perhaps TRBD2 (5 bases). Looked up from germline, CDR1 is LGHNA and CDR2 is YSLEER. V lost 0 bases and J 1 base, leaving 16 bases between the germline ends. The CDR3 has 18 amino acids.

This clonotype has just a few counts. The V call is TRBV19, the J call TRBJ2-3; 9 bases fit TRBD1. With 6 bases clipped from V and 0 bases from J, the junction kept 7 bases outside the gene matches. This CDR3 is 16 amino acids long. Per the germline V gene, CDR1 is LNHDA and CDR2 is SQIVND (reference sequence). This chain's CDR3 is CASRDRGSRSTDTQYF. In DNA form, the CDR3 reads TGTGCCAGTAGGGACAGGGGTTCGAGAAGCACAGATACGCAGTATTTT.

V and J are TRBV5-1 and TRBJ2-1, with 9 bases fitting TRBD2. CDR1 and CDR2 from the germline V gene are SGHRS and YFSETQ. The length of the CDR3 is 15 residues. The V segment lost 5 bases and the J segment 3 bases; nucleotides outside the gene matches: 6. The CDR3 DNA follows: TGCGCCAGCAGTCGACTAGCGGAGAACTACAATGAGCAGTTCTTC. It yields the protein CASSRLAENYNEQFF.

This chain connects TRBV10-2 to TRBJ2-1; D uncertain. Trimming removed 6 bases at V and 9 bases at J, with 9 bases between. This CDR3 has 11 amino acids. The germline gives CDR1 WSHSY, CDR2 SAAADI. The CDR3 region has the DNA TGCGCCAGCAGGGAAGTGAGTGAGCAGTTCTTC. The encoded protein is CASREVSEQFF.

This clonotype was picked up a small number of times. The DNA of the CDR3 is TGTGCCAGCAGCTTGAGGCTATACTCCTACGAGCAGTACTTC. Translated, it gives CASSLRLYSYEQYF. The chain couples TRBV11-2 to TRBJ2-7; D is undetermined. The CDR3 covers 14 residues. Germline V gene sequence: CDR1 SGHAT, CDR2 FQNNGV. Trimming took off 3 bases at V and 0 bases at J, with 9 bases between the two ends. The whole variable domain, filled in from reference TRBV11-2 and TRBJ2-7, reads EAGVAQSPRYKIIEKRQSVAFWCNPISGHATLYWYQQILGQGPKLLIQFQNNGVVDDSQLPKDRFSAERLKGVDSTLKIQPAKLEDSAVYLCASSLRLYSYEQYFGPGTRLTVT.

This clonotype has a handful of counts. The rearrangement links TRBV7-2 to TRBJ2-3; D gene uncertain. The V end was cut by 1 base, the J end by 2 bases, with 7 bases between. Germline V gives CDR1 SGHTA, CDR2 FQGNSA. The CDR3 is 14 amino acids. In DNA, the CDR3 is TGTGCCAGCAGCTTAGATCGGGCCACAGATACGCAGTATTTT. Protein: CASSLDRATDTQYF.

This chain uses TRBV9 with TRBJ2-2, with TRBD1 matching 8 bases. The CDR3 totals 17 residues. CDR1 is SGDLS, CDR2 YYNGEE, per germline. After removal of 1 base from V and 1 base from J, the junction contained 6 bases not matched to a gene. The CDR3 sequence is CASSVPRTGRNTGELFF. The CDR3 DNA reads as TGTGCCAGCAGCGTACCCCGGACAGGGCGGAACACCGGGGAGCTGTTTTTT.

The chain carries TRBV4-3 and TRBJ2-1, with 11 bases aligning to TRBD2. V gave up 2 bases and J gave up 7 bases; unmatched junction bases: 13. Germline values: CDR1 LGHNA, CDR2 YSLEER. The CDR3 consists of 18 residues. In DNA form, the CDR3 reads TGCGCCAGCAGCCAATTTTCCCCCGGGACTAGCGGCCCTAATGAGCAGTTCTTC. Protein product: CASSQFSPGTSGPNEQFF.